The T cell receptor (beta chain) under discussion was sequenced for a study of T cells in narcolepsy. Study-wide results and caveats: Autoreactive HCRT-specific and TRIB2-specific clonotypes were marked in same-patient CSF-versus-blood CD4+ comparisons.

Germline V CDR1 and CDR2: SGHTA, FQGNSA. There are 14 residues in the CDR3. The V gene lost 3 bases and the J gene lost 5 bases, with 13 bases spanning the gap. Libraries were prepared by immunoSEQ multiplex PCR; TCRdb keeps only in-frame clonotypes and omits some of them. Of fewer than 35,000 clones in the sample, less than 90% were seen once. Points on this clone: Its specificity is unknown.

This TCR was sampled from a human donor in good health. The chain employs TRBV7-2 and TRBJ2-5; TRBD2 is a possible D gene (6 bases). The sequencing sample was made of memory (CD45RA-) CD4+ T cells from blood. Here the CDR3 reads CASSFGAAGETQYF. CDR3 DNA: TGTGCCAGCAGCTTTGGGGCCGCGGGGGAGACCCAGTACTTC.